The entry below gives a single T cell receptor (beta chain) sequence along with its context. This sample stems from a study of regulatory T cells in long-lasting Graves disease. Libraries of TCR beta came from iRepertoire HTBI primers plus Arm-PCR of CDR3 regions. TCRdb reanalysed the multiplex PCR reads using MiXCR and keeps one entry per CDR3 protein. The sample includes approximately 470,000 distinct CDR3 sequences, about 16% of them seen just once. The trim removed 5 bases at V and 10 bases at J, leaving 6 bases unmatched. Germline loops: CDR1 SGHTA, CDR2 FQGTGA. The CDR3 consists of 14 residues. Time point of the sample: newly diagnosed GD, antithyroid drugs for less than 3 months. From PBMCs, RNA was extracted and then used to make the TCR library. Separately, the same data were catalogued under a study of T cells in Graves' hyperthyroidism and ophthalmopathy.

The source material was peripheral blood mononuclear cells (PBMCs), sampled at new diagnosis, from a patient treated with antithyroid drugs. This chain links TRBV7-3 with TRBJ2-1; 12 bases fit TRBD1. This receptor was taken from a man aged 35-49 years with Graves disease. The CDR3 reads CASSRDRGRGEQFF. Written as DNA, the CDR3 is TGTGCCAGCAGCAGGGACAGGGGGCGCGGCGAGCAGTTCTTC.